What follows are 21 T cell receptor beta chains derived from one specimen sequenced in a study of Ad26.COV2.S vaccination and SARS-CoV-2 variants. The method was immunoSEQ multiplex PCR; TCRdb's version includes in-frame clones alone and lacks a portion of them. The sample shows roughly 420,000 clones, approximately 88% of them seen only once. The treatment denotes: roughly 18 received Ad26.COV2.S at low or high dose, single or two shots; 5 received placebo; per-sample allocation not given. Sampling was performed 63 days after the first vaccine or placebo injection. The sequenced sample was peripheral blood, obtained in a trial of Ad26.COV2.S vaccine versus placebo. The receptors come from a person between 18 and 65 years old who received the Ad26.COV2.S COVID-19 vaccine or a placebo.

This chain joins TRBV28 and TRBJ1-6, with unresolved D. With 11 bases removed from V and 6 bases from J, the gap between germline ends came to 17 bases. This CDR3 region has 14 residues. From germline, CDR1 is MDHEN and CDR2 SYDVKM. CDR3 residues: CAASPGRLNSPLHF. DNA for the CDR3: TGTGCCGCGTCCCCTGGCCGACTTAATTCACCCCTCCACTTT.

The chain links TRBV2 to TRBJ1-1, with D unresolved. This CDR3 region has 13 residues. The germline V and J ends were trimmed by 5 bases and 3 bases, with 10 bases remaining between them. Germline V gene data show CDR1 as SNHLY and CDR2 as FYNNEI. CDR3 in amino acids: CASSKRWDTEAFF. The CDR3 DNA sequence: TGTGCCAGCAGTAAAAGGTGGGACACTGAAGCTTTCTTT. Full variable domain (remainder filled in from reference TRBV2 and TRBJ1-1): EPEVTQTPSHQVTQMGQEVILRCVPISNHLYFYWYRQILGQKVEFLVSFYNNEISEKSEIFDDQFSVERPDGSNFTLKIRSTKLEDSAMYFCASSKRWDTEAFFGQGTRLTVV.

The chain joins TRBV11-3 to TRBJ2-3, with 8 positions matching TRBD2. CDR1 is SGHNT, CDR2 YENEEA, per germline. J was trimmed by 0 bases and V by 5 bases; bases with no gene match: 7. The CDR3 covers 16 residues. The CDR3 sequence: CASSPTSGPSTDTQYF. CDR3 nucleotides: TGTGCCAGCAGCCCAACTAGCGGACCCAGCACAGATACGCAGTATTTT.

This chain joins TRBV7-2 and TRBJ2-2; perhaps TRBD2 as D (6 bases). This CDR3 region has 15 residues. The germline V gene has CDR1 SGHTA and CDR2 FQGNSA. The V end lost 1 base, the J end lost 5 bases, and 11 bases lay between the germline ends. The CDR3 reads CASSLVAGRTGELFF. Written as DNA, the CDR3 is TGTGCCAGCAGCTTAGTCGCAGGGAGGACCGGGGAGCTGTTTTTT.

CDR3 sequence: CASSLAGSPVHEQYF. The CDR3 region has the DNA TGTGCCAGCAGCTTAGCAGGCAGCCCCGTCCACGAGCAGTACTTC. This chain links TRBV11-2 with TRBJ2-7; D is uncertain. Germline lookup yields CDR1 SGHAT and CDR2 FQNNGV. The CDR3 length is 15 residues. Trimming left V 1 base short and J 5 bases short, with 15 bases between.

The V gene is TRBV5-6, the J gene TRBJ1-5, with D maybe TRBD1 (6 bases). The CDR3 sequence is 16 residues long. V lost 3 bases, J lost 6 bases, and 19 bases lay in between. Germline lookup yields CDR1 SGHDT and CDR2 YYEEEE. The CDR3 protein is CASSSSTGSLSQPQHF. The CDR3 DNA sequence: TGTGCCAGCAGCTCATCTACAGGGTCCCTCAGTCAGCCCCAGCATTTT.

CDR3 nucleotide sequence: TGTGCCAGCAGCGTAGGACCTAGCGCCGAGACCCAGTACTTC. Protein sequence: CASSVGPSAETQYF. The chain links TRBV9 to TRBJ2-5; D might be TRBD2 (6 bases). Germline loops: CDR1 SGDLS, CDR2 YYNGEE. V was cut by 0 bases and J by 5 bases, with 11 bases left in between. The CDR3 extends over 14 amino acids. Filled out from reference TRBV9 and TRBJ2-5, the complete variable domain reads DSGVTQTPKHLITATGQRVTLRCSPRSGDLSVYWYQQSLDQGLQFLIQYYNGEERAKGNILERFSAQQFPDLHSELNLSSLELGDSALYFCASSVGPSAETQYFGPGTRLLVL.

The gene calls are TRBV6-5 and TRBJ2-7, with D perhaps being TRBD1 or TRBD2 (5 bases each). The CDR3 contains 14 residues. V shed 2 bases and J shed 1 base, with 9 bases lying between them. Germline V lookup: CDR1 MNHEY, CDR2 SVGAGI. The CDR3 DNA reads TGTGCCAGCAGTTACAGGGGACGTTCCTACGAGCAGTACTTC. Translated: CASSYRGRSYEQYF.

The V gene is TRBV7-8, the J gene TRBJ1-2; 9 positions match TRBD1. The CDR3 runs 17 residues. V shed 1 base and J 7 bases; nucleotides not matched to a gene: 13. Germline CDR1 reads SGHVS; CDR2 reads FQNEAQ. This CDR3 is CASSLEHRDRERGGYTF. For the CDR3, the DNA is TGTGCCAGCAGCTTAGAGCACCGGGACAGGGAAAGGGGTGGCTACACCTTC.

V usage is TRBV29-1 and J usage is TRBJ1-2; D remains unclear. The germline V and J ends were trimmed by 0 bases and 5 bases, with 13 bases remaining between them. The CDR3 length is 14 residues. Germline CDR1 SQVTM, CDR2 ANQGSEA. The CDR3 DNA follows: TGCAGCGTTGAAGATGATCTATCAGGTTATGGCTACACCTTC. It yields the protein CSVEDDLSGYGYTF.

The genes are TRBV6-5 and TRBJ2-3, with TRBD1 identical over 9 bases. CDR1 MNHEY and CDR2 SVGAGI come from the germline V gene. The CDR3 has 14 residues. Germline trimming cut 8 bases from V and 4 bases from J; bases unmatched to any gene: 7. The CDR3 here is CASSMDRGSDTQYF. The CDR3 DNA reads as TGTGCCAGCTCCATGGACAGGGGTTCAGATACGCAGTATTTT.

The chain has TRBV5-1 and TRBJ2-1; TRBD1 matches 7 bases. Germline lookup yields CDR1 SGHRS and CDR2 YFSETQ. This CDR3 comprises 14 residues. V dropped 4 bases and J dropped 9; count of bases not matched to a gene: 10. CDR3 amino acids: CASSETGVSFEQFF. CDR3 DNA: TGCGCCAGCAGCGAAACAGGGGTATCATTTGAGCAGTTCTTC.

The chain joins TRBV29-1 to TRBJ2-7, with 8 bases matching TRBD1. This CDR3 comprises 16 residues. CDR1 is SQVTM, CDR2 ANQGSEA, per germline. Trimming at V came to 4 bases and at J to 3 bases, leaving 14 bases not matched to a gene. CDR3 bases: TGCAGCGTTGCTGACAGGGGTAAGGGCCAATACTACGAGCAGTACTTC. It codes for CSVADRGKGQYYEQYF.

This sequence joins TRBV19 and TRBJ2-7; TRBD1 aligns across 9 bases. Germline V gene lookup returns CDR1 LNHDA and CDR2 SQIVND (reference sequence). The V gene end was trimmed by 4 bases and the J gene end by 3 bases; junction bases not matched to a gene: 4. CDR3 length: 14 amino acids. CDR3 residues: CASSTQGAGYEQYF. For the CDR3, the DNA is TGTGCCAGTAGTACACAGGGGGCCGGCTACGAGCAGTACTTC.

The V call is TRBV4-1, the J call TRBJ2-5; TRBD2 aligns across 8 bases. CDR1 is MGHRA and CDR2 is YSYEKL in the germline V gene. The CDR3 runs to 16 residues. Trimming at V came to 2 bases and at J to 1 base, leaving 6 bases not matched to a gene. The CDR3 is CASSQPTSGIQETQYF. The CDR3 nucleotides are TGCGCCAGCAGCCAACCAACTAGCGGAATCCAAGAGACCCAGTACTTC.

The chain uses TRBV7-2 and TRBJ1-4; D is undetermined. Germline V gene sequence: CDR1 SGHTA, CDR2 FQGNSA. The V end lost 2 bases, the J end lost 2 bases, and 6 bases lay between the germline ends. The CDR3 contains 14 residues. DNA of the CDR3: TGTGCCAGCAGCTTAACGAAGACTAATGAAAAACTGTTTTTT. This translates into CASSLTKTNEKLFF.

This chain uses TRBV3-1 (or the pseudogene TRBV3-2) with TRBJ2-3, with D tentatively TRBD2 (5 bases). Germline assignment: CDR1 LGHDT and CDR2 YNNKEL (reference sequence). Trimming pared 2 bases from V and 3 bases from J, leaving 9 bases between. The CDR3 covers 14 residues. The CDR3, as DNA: TGTGCCAGCAGCCAACCCCCGGGGACAGATACGCAGTATTTT. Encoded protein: CASSQPPGTDTQYF.

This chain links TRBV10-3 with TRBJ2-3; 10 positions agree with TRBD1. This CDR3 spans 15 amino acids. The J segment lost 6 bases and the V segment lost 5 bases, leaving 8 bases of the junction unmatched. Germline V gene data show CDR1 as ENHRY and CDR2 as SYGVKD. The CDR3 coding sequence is TGTGCCATCAGTAAGCCGGGACAGGGGACGGATACGCAGTATTTT. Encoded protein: CAISKPGQGTDTQYF.

Here the CDR3 reads CASSSETGGFYGYTF. Here the CDR3 DNA reads TGTGCCAGCAGCTCGGAGACAGGGGGGTTCTATGGCTACACCTTC. The rearrangement joins TRBV7-8 to TRBJ1-2, with 9 bases aligning to TRBD1. V was clipped by 4 bases and J by 4 bases; unmatched bases: 7. Germline values: CDR1 SGHVS, CDR2 FQNEAQ. This CDR3 is 15 amino acids long. Full variable domain (missing parts from reference TRBV7-8 and TRBJ1-2): GAGVSQSPRYKVAKRGQDVALRCDPISGHVSLFWYQQALGQGPEFLTYFQNEAQLDKSGLPSDRFFAERPEGSVSTLKIQRTQQEDSAVYLCASSSETGGFYGYTFGSGTRLTVV.

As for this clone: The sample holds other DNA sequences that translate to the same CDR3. CDR3 in DNA: TGTGCCAGCAGTTACTCTCCCCCTAGCGGAGTTTACAATGAGCAGTTCTTC. It specifies CASSYSPPSGVYNEQFF. This chain uses TRBV6-2 or TRBV6-3 with TRBJ2-1; TRBD2 matches 7 bases. Unmatched junction bases numbered 9, after V lost 0 bases and J lost 4 bases. The germline V gene encodes CDR1 MNHEY and CDR2 SVGEGT. The CDR3 length is 17 residues.

The CDR3 sequence is CATTGGGGNSYEQYF. The CDR3 coding sequence is TGTGCCACCACGGGGGGAGGAGGGAATTCCTACGAGCAGTACTTC. This chain connects TRBV28 to TRBJ2-7; TRBD2 agrees at 7 bases. There are 15 residues in the CDR3. Looked up from germline, CDR1 is MDHEN and CDR2 is SYDVKM. V was clipped by 10 bases and J by 1 base; unmatched bases: 13.